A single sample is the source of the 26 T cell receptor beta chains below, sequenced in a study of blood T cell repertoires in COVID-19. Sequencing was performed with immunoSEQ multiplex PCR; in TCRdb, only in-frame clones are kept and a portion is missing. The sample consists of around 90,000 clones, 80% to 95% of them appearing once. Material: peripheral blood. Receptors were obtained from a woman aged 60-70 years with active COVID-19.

In DNA, the CDR3 is TGTGCCAGCAGACTCGGGACAGGCTCCTACAATGAGCAGTTCTTC. Translated: CASRLGTGSYNEQFF. This chain joins TRBV2 and TRBJ2-1; 8 nucleotides match TRBD1. The J segment lost 0 bases and the V segment lost 6 bases, leaving 4 bases of the junction unmatched. This CDR3 has 15 residues. The germline V gene has CDR1 SNHLY and CDR2 FYNNEI.

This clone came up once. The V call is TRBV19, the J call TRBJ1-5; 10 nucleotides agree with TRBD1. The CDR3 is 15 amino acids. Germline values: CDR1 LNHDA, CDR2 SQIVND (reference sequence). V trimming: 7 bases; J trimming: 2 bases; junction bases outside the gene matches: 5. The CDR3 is CASTFGTGGNQPQHF. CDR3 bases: TGTGCCAGTACTTTCGGGACAGGGGGCAATCAGCCCCAGCATTTT.

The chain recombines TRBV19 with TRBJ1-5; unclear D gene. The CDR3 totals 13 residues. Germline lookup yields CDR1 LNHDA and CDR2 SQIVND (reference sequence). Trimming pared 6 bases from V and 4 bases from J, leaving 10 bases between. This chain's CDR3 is CASRISQNQPQHF. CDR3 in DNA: TGTGCCAGTAGAATAAGTCAGAATCAGCCCCAGCATTTT.

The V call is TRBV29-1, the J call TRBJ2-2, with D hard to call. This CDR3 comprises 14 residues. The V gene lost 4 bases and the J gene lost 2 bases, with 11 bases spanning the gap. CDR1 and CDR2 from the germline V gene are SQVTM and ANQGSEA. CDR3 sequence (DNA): TGCAGCGTTGGTGGTAGCATCAACACCGGGGAGCTGTTTTTT. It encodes CSVGGSINTGELFF.

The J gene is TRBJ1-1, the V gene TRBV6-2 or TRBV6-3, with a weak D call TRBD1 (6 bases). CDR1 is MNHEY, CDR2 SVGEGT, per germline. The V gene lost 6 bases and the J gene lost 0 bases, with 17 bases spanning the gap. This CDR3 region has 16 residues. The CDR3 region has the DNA TGTGCCAGCAGCCCTACAGGGTCTTCCATGAACACTGAAGCTTTCTTT. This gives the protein CASSPTGSSMNTEAFF.

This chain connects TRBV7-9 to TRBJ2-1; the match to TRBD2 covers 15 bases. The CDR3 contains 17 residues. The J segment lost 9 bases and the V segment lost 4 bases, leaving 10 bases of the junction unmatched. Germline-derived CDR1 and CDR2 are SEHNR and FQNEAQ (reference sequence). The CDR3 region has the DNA TGTGCCAGCAGCTCTGGACTAGCGGGAGGGGCAATTAGTGAGCAGTTCTTC. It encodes CASSSGLAGGAISEQFF.

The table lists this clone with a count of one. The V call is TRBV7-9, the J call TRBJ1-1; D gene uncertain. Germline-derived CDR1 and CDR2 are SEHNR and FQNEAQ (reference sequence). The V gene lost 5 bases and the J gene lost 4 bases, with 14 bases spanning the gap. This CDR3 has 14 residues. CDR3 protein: CASSQTRAGTEAFF. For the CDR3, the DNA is TGTGCCAGCAGCCAGACGAGGGCTGGCACTGAAGCTTTCTTT.

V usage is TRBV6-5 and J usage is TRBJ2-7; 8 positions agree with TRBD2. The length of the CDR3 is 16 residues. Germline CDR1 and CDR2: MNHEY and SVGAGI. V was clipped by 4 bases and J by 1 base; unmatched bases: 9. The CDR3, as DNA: TGTGCCAGCAGTTCCCCGTCTTTAGCGGGGTCCTACGAGCAGTACTTC. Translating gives CASSSPSLAGSYEQYF.

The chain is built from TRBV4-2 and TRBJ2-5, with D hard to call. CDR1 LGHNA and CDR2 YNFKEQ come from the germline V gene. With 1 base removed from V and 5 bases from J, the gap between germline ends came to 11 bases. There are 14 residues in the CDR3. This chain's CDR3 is CASSQGVKEETQYF. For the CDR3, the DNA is TGTGCCAGCAGCCAAGGAGTAAAGGAGGAGACCCAGTACTTC.

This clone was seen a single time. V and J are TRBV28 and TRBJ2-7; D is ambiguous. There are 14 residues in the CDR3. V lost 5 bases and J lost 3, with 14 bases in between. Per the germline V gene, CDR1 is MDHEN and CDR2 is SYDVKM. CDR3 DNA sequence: TGTGCCAGCAGTCCACGACTGATCGGCTACGAGCAGTACTTC. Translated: CASSPRLIGYEQYF.

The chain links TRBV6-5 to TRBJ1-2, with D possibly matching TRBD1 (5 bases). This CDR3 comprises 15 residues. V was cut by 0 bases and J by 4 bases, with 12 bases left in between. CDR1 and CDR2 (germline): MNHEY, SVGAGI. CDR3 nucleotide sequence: TGTGCCAGCAGTTACTCGATGGGGGAGGTCTATGGCTACACCTTC. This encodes CASSYSMGEVYGYTF.

CDR3 DNA: TGTGCCAGCAGTATCTCGGGGACAGGTGGAAACACCATATATTTT. Its protein product is CASSISGTGGNTIYF. The rearrangement joins TRBV27 to TRBJ1-3, with 8 bases aligning to TRBD1. The germline V gene has CDR1 MNHEY and CDR2 SMNVEV (reference sequence). The CDR3 loop spans 15 amino acids. J gave up 3 bases and V 5 bases, and 6 bases lay outside the gene matches.

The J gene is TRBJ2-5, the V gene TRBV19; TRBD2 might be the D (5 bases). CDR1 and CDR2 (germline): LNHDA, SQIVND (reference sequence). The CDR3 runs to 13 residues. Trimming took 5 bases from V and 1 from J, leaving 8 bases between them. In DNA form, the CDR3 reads TGTGCCAGTAGTGGCGGACTCCAAGAGACCCAGTACTTC. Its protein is CASSGGLQETQYF.

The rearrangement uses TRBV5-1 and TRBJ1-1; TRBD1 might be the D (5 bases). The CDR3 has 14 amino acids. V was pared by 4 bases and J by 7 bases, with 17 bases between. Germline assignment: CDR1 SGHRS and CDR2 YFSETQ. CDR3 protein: CASSVGPHDSEAFF. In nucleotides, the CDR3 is TGCGCCAGCAGCGTGGGACCTCACGACAGTGAAGCTTTCTTT.

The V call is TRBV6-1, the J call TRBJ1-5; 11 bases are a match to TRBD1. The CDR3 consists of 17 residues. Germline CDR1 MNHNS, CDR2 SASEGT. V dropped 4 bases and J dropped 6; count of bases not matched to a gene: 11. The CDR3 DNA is TGTGCCAGCAGTGCCCCATCCGGGACAGGGGGTGCTCAGCCCCAGCATTTT. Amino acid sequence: CASSAPSGTGGAQPQHF.

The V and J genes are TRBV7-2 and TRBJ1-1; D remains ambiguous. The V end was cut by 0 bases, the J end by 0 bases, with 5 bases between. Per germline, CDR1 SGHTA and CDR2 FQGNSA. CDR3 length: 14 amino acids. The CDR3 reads CASSLASMNTEAFF. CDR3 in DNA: TGTGCCAGCAGCTTAGCGTCCATGAACACTGAAGCTTTCTTT.

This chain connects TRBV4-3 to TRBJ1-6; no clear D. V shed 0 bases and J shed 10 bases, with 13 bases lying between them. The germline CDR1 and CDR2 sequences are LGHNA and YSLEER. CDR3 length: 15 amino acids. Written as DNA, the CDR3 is TGCGCCAGCAGCCAAGATGTCAGCGGCCAATCACCCCTCCACTTT. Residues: CASSQDVSGQSPLHF.

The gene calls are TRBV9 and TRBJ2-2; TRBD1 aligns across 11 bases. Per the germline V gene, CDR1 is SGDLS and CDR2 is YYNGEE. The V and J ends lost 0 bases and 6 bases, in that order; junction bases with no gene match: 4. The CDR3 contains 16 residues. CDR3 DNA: TGTGCCAGCAGCGTAGCTTTGGGACAGGGGGCCGGGGAGCTGTTTTTT. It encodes CASSVALGQGAGELFF.

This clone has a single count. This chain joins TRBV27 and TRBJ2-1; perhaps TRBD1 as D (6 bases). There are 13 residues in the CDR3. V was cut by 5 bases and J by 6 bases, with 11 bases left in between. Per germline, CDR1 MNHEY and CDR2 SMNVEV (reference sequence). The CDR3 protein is CASSLGQPNEQFF. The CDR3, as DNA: TGTGCCAGCAGTCTCGGACAGCCCAATGAGCAGTTCTTC.

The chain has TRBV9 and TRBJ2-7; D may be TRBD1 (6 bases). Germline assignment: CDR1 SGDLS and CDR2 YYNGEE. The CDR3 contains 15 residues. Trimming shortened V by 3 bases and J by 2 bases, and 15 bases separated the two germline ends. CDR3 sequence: CASSGGGQRAYEQYF. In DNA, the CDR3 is TGTGCCAGCAGCGGAGGAGGACAGCGCGCCTACGAGCAGTACTTC.

The CDR3 DNA sequence: TGTGCCAGCAGTGAATCATACTATGGCTACACCTTC. Translated: CASSESYYGYTF. The gene calls are TRBV25-1 and TRBJ1-2; D unresolved. V lost 1 base and J lost 3, with 3 bases in between. Germline values: CDR1 MGHDK, CDR2 SYGVNS. The CDR3 sequence is 12 residues long.

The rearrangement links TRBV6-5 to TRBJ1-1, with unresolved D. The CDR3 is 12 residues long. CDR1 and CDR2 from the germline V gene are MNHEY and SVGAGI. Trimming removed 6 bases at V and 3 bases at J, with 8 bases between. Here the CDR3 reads CASSREDTEAFF. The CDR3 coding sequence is TGTGCCAGCAGCCGAGAAGACACTGAAGCTTTCTTT.

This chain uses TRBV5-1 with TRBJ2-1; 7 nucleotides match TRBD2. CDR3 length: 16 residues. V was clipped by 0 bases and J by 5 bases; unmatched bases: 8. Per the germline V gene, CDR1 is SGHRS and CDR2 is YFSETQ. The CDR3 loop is CASSLGMGRGDNEQFF. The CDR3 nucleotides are TGCGCCAGCAGCTTGGGGATGGGCCGGGGGGACAATGAGCAGTTCTTC.

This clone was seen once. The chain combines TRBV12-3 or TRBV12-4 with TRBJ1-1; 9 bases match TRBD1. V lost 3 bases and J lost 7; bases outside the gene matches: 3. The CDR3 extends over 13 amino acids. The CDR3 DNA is TGTGCCAGCAGTTTCTTGGGACAGGGTGAAGCTTTCTTT. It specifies CASSFLGQGEAFF.

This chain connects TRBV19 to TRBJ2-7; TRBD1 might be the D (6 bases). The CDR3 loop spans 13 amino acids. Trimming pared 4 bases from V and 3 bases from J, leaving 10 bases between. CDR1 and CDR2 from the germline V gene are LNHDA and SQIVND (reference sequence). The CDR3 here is CASSSRDNYEQYF. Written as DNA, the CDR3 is TGTGCCAGTAGTAGCCGGGACAACTACGAGCAGTACTTC.

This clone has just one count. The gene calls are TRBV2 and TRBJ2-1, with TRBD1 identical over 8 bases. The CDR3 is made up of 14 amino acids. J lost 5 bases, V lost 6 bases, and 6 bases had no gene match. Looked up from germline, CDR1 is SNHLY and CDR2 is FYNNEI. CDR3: CASRRTGTDNEQFF. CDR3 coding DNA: TGTGCCAGCAGGAGGACAGGGACGGACAATGAGCAGTTCTTC.